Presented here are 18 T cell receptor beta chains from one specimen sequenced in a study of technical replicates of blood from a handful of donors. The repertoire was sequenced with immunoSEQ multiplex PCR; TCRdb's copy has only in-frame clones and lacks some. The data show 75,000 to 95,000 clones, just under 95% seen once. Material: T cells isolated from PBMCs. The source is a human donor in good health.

The CDR3 DNA follows: TGTGCCAGCACTGGCCGTAGACTAGCGGCTAACAATGAGCAGTTCTTC. This sequence encodes CASTGRRLAANNEQFF. V usage is TRBV2 and J usage is TRBJ2-1; 9 bases agree with TRBD2. This CDR3 has 16 residues. The germline CDR1 and CDR2 sequences are SNHLY and FYNNEI. V gave up 7 bases and J gave up 5 bases; unmatched junction bases: 12. Using reference TRBV2 and TRBJ2-1 for the parts outside the CDR3, the full variable domain is EPEVTQTPSHQVTQMGQEVILRCVPISNHLYFYWYRQILGQKVEFLVSFYNNEISEKSEIFDDQFSVERPDGSNFTLKIRSTKLEDSAMYFCASTGRRLAANNEQFFGPGTRLTVL.

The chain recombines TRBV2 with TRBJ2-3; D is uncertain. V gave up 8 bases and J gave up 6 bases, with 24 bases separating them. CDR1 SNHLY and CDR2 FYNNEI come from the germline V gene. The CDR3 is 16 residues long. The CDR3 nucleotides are TGTGCCAGCCGCAAATCGTGGGTCCTACCACAGGATACGCAGTATTTT. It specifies CASRKSWVLPQDTQYF.

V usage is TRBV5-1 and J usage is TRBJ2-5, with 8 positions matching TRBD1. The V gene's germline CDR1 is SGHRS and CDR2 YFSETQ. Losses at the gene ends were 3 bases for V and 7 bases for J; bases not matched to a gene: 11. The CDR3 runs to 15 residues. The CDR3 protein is CASSSWQGALGTQYF. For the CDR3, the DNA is TGCGCCAGCAGCTCGTGGCAGGGGGCCTTGGGGACCCAGTACTTC.

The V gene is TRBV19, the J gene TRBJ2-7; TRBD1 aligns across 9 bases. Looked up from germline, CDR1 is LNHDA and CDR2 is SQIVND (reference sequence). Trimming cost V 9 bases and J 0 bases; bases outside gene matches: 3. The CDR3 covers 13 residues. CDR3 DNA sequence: TGTGCCAGGTACAGGGGGCACTCCTACGAGCAGTACTTC. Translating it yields CARYRGHSYEQYF. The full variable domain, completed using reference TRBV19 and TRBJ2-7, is DGGITQSPKYLFRKEGQNVTLSCEQNLNHDAMYWYRQDPGQGLRLIYYSQIVNDFQKGDIAEGYSVSREKKESFPLTVTSAQKNPTAFYLCARYRGHSYEQYFGPGTRLTVT.

The CDR3 spells CASRGPTNEQFF. DNA of the CDR3: TGTGCCAGCAGGGGCCCCACAAATGAGCAGTTCTTC. The rearrangement joins TRBV5-5 to TRBJ2-1, with unresolved D. Germline CDR1 SGHKS, CDR2 YYEKEE (reference sequence). The ends were cut back, 5 bases at V and 7 bases at J, with 10 bases in the middle. This CDR3 is 12 amino acids long.

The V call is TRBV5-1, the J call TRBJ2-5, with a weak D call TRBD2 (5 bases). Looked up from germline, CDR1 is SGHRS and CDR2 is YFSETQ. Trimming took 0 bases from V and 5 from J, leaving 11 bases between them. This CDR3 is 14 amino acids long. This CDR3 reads CASSLVVGGETQYF. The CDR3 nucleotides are TGCGCCAGCAGCTTGGTAGTAGGAGGTGAGACCCAGTACTTC.

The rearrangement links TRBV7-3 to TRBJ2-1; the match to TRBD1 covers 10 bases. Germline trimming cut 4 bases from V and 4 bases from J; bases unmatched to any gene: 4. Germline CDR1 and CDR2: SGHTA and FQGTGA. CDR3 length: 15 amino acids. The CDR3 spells CASSYRDRGYNEQFF. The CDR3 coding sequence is TGTGCCAGCAGCTACCGGGACAGGGGTTACAATGAGCAGTTCTTC.

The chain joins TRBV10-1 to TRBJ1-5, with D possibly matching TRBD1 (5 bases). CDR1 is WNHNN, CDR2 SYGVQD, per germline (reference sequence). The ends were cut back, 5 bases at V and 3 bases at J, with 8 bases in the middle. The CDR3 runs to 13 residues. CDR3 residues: CASSTGSNQPQHF. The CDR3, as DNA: TGCGCCAGCAGTACAGGTTCCAATCAGCCCCAGCATTTT.

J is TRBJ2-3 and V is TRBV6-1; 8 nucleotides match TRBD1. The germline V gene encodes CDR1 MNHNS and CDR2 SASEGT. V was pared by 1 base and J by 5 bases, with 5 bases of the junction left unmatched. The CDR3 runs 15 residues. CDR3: CASSEGTGILDTQYF. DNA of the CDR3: TGTGCCAGCAGTGAAGGGACAGGGATCCTAGATACGCAGTATTTT.

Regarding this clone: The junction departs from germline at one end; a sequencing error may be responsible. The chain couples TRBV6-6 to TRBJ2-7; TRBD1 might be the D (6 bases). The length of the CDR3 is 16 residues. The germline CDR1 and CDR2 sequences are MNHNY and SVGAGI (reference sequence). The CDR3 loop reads CASRYSQRGISYEQYF. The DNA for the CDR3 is TGTGCCAGCAGATACTCACAGAGGGGGATCTCCTACGAGCAGTACTTC.

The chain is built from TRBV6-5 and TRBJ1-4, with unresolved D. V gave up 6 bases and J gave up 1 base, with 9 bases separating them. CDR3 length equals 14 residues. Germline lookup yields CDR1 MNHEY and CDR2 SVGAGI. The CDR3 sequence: CASRLSVTNEKLFF. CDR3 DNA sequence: TGTGCCAGCAGATTGAGTGTAACTAATGAAAAACTGTTTTTT.

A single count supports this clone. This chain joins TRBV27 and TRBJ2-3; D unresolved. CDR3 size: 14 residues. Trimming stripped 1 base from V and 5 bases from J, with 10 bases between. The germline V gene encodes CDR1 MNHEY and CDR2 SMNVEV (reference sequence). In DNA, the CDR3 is TGTGCCAGCAGTTTATTCTGGCCGATAGATACGCAGTATTTT. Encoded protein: CASSLFWPIDTQYF.

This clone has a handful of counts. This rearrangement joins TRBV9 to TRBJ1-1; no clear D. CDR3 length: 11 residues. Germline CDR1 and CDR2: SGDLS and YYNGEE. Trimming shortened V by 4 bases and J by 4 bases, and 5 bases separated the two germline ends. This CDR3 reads CASSSSTEAFF. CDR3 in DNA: TGTGCCAGCAGCTCTTCCACTGAAGCTTTCTTT.

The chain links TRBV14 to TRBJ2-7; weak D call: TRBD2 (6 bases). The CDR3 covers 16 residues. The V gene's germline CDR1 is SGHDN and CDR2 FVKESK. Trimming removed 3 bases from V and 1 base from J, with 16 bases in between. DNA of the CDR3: TGTGCCAGCAGCCAGCTGCTAAGCGGGCCATCCTACGAGCAGTACTTC. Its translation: CASSQLLSGPSYEQYF.

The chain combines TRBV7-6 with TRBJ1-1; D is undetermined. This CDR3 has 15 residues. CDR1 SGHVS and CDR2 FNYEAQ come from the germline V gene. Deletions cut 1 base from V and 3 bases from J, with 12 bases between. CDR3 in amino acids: CASSLVGRQDTEAFF. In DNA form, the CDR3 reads TGTGCCAGCAGCTTAGTTGGCAGGCAAGACACTGAAGCTTTCTTT. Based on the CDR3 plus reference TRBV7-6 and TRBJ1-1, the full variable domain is GAGVSQSPRYKVTKRGQDVALRCDPISGHVSLYWYRQALGQGPEFLTYFNYEAQQDKSGLPNDRFSAERPEGSISTLTIQRTEQRDSAMYRCASSLVGRQDTEAFFGQGTRLTVV.

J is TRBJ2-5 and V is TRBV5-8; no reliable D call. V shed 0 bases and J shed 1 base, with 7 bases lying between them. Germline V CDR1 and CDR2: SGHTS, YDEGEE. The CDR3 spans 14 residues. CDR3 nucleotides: TGTGCCAGCAGCTTGGCCGCGATCCAAGAGACCCAGTACTTC. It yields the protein CASSLAAIQETQYF.

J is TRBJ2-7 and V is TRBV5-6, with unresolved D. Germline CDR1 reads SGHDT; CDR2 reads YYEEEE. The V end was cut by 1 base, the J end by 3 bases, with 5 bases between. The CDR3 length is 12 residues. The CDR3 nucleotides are TGTGCCAGCAGCTTGTCCTACTACGAGCAGTACTTC. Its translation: CASSLSYYEQYF. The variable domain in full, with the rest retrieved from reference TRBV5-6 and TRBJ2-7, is DAGVTQSPTHLIKTRGQQVTLRCSPKSGHDTVSWYQQALGQGPQFIFQYYEEEERQRGNFPDRFSGHQFPNYSSELNVNALLLGDSALYLCASSLSYYEQYFGPGTRLTVT.

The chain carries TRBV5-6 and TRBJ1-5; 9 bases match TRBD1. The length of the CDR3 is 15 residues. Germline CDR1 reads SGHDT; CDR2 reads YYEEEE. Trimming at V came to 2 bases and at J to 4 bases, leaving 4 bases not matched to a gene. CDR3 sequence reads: CASSLNRGLNQPQHF. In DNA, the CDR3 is TGTGCCAGCAGCTTAAACAGGGGGCTGAATCAGCCCCAGCATTTT.